One and the same sample provided the 15 T cell receptor beta chains below, sequenced in a study of OX40 agonist ivuxolimab in advanced cancers. Some clones are missing from TCRdb's copy, which holds only in-frame ones; the method was immunoSEQ multiplex PCR. Seen here are 45,000 to 60,000 clones, under 90% observed once, and the top ten hold around a quarter. The material was CD4+ or CD8+ T cells sorted from blood, obtained in a trial of the OX40 agonist ivuxolimab. The origin of the receptors is an adult with an advanced solid tumor such as melanoma, head and neck, liver or kidney cancer.

CDR3: CASSDSIEGGGDTQYF. In DNA form, the CDR3 reads TGTGCCAGCAGTGACTCGATTGAGGGGGGTGGTGATACGCAGTATTTT. The rearrangement links TRBV6-4 to TRBJ2-3; D tentatively fits TRBD1 or TRBD2 (6 bases each). The germline V gene encodes CDR1 MRHNA and CDR2 SNTAGT. This CDR3 has 16 residues. V lost 0 bases to trimming and J lost 6 bases, with 16 bases between them.

This rearrangement joins TRBV6-5 to TRBJ1-1; TRBD1 might be the D (5 bases). The germline V and J ends were trimmed by 9 bases and 4 bases, with 12 bases remaining between them. The germline V gene encodes CDR1 MNHEY and CDR2 SVGAGI. The CDR3 runs 12 residues. The DNA for the CDR3 is TGTGCCAGTTCAGGGCCGGGCACTGAAGCTTTCTTT. This translates into CASSGPGTEAFF.

The chain carries TRBV28 and TRBJ2-7, with D tentatively TRBD1 (5 bases). The CDR3 contains 15 residues. V was pared by 6 bases and J by 4 bases, with 19 bases between. Germline CDR1 reads MDHEN; CDR2 reads SYDVKM. The CDR3 region is CASRIEAGIRYEQYF. DNA for the CDR3: TGTGCCAGCAGGATCGAGGCAGGGATTAGATACGAGCAGTACTTC.

The rearrangement uses TRBV27 and TRBJ2-3; weak D call: TRBD2 (5 bases). Germline V gene data show CDR1 as MNHEY and CDR2 as SMNVEV (reference sequence). Deletions cut 6 bases from V and 4 bases from J, with 14 bases between. The CDR3 sequence is 14 residues long. CDR3 nucleotide sequence: TGTGCCAGCAGCCTGGAGGAGGCGGCAGATACGCAGTATTTT. Translation gives CASSLEEAADTQYF.

This chain joins TRBV5-1 and TRBJ2-7, with 10 bases aligning to TRBD1. J was trimmed by 4 bases and V by 4 bases; bases with no gene match: 8. Germline CDR1 SGHRS, CDR2 YFSETQ. The CDR3 has 15 amino acids. The CDR3 protein is CASSLYSGQGYEQYF. The DNA for the CDR3 is TGCGCCAGCAGCCTATACTCGGGACAGGGGTACGAGCAGTACTTC.

The genes are TRBV15 and TRBJ1-1; no clear D gene. Trimming shortened V by 1 base and J by 3 bases, and 9 bases separated the two germline ends. Germline V gene lookup returns CDR1 LNHNV and CDR2 YYDKDF (reference sequence). The CDR3 consists of 14 residues. CDR3 nucleotides: TGTGCCACCAGCAGAGTAGTAACGGACACTGAAGCTTTCTTT. It codes for CATSRVVTDTEAFF.

The chain combines TRBV5-1 with TRBJ1-2; D is ambiguous. The germline V gene has CDR1 SGHRS and CDR2 YFSETQ. Trimming pared 0 bases from V and 6 bases from J, leaving 6 bases between. The CDR3 extends over 12 amino acids. CDR3: CASSLGGDGYTF. The CDR3 DNA follows: TGCGCCAGCAGCTTGGGCGGAGATGGCTACACCTTC.

This chain connects TRBV4-2 to TRBJ2-1; 13 bases align to TRBD2. The CDR3 is 18 residues long. Trimming removed 1 base from V and 6 bases from J; junction bases left unmatched: 9. Looked up from germline, CDR1 is LGHNA and CDR2 is YNFKEQ. The CDR3 protein is CASSQGPPRLAGGNEQFF. CDR3 nucleotide sequence: TGTGCCAGCAGCCAAGGTCCCCCCCGACTAGCGGGAGGCAATGAGCAGTTCTTC.

This sequence joins TRBV6-5 and TRBJ1-2; possibly TRBD1 for D (5 bases). V lost 3 bases, J lost 2 bases, and 10 bases lay in between. The CDR3 has 14 amino acids. Germline CDR1 and CDR2: MNHEY and SVGAGI. The CDR3 reads CASSYGGVNYGYTF. CDR3 nucleotides: TGTGCCAGCAGTTATGGGGGGGTCAACTATGGCTACACCTTC.

The gene calls are TRBV19 and TRBJ2-7; D is unresolved. Germline-derived CDR1 and CDR2 are LNHDA and SQIVND (reference sequence). The CDR3 is 11 amino acids. Trimming removed 3 bases at V and 10 bases at J, with 10 bases between. This chain's CDR3 is CASSIGPYQYF. As DNA, the CDR3 is TGTGCCAGTAGTATCGGGCCCTATCAGTACTTC.

The chain uses TRBV19 and TRBJ2-1; D is undetermined. The CDR3 spans 13 residues. V gave up 1 base and J gave up 9 bases, with 10 bases separating them. Germline CDR1 LNHDA, CDR2 SQIVND (reference sequence). This CDR3 reads CASSIVWGSEQFF. CDR3 DNA: TGTGCCAGTAGTATAGTATGGGGAAGTGAGCAGTTCTTC.

This chain's CDR3 is CASSPRKPGWDTQYF. As DNA, the CDR3 is TGCGCCAGCAGCCCCCGCAAACCTGGGTGGGATACGCAGTATTTT. The chain couples TRBV5-1 to TRBJ2-3; D unclear. Trimming pared 4 bases from V and 6 bases from J, leaving 18 bases between. Germline CDR1 reads SGHRS; CDR2 reads YFSETQ. The CDR3 runs 15 residues.

The gene calls are TRBV13 and TRBJ2-1; 10 bases match TRBD2. The germline V gene encodes CDR1 PRHDT and CDR2 FYEKMQ (reference sequence). The trim removed 4 bases at V and 7 bases at J, leaving 13 bases unmatched. The CDR3 is 17 residues long. The CDR3 region has the DNA TGTGCCAGCAGCTCCGATGTGGGGGGACTAGCGTTGAATGAGCAGTTCTTC. Translating gives CASSSDVGGLALNEQFF. Full variable domain (missing parts from reference TRBV13 and TRBJ2-1): AAGVIQSPRHLIKEKRETATLKCYPIPRHDTVYWYQQGPGQDPQFLISFYEKMQSDKGSIPDRFSAQQFSDYHSELNMSSLELGDSALYFCASSSDVGGLALNEQFFGPGTRLTVL.

The chain has TRBV4-1 and TRBJ2-7, with 11 bases fitting TRBD1. Trimming removed 4 bases from V and 4 bases from J; junction bases left unmatched: 6. Germline CDR1 and CDR2: MGHRA and YSYEKL. This CDR3 is 15 amino acids long. CDR3 loop: CASSLIGQGAYEQYF. The CDR3 nucleotides read TGCGCCAGCAGCCTAATAGGACAGGGGGCGTACGAGCAGTACTTC.

V usage is TRBV28 and J usage is TRBJ2-7, with TRBD2 matching over 11 bases. V gave up 3 bases and J gave up 6 bases; unmatched junction bases: 4. Germline V gene data show CDR1 as MDHEN and CDR2 as SYDVKM. The CDR3 totals 14 residues. The CDR3 DNA follows: TGTGCCAGCAGTTTCCCCGGGACTAGCGGCGAGCAGTACTTC. It codes for CASSFPGTSGEQYF.